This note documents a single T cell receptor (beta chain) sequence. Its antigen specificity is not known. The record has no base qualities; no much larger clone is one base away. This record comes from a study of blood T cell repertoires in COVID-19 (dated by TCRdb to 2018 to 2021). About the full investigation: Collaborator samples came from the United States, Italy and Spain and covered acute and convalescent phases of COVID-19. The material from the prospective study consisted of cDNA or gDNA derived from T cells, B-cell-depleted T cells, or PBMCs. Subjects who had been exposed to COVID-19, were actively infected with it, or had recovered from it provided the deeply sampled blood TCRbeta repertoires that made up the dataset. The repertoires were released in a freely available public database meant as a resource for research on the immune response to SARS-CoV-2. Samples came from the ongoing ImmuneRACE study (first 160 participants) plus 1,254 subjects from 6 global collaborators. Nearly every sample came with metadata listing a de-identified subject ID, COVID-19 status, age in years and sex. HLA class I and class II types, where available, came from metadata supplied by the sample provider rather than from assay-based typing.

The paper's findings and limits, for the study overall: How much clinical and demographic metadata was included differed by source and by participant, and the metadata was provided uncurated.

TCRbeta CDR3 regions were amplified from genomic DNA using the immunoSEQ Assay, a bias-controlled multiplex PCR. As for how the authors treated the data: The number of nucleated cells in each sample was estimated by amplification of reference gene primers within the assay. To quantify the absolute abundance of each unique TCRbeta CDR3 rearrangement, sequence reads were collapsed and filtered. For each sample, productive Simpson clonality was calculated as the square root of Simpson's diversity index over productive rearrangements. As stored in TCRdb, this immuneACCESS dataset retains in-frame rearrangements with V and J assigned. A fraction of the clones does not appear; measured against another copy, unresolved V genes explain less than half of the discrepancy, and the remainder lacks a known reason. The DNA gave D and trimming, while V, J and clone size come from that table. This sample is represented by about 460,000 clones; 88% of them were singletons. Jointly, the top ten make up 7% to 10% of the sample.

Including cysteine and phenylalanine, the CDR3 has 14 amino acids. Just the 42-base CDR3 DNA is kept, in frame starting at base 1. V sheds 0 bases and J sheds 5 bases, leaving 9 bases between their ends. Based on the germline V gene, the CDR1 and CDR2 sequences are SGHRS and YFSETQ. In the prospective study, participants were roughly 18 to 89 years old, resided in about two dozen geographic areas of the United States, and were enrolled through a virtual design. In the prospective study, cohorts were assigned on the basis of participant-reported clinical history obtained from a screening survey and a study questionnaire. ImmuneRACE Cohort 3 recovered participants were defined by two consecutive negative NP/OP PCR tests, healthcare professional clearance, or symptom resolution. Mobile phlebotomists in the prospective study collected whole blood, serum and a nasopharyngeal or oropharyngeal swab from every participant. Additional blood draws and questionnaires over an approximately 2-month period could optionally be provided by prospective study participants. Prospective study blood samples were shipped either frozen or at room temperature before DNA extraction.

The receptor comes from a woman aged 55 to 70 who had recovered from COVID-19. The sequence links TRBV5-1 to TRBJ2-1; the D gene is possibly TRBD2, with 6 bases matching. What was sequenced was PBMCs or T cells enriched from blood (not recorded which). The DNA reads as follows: TGCGCCAGCAGCTTGGGCCCGGGAGACAATGAGCAGTTCTTC. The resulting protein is CASSLGPGDNEQFF.